Below are 21 T cell receptor beta chains sequenced from a single sample in a study of CD8+CD57+ T cells in acquired aplastic anemia. Profiling of TCR beta VDJ combinations and CDR3 sequences used genomic DNA as template. A single record per CDR3 protein comes from TCRdb applying MiXCR to the reads. The table lists a few hundred thousand distinct CDR3 sequences, 60% to 80% of them singletons. Sequencing used sorted CD4+, CD8+, or CD8+CD57+ T cells (not recorded which) from PBMCs. These TCRs come from a human donor in good health, serving as a control.

The sample holds a few counts of this clonotype. CDR3 sequence: CASRLLAGGEQYF. The CDR3 region has the DNA TGTGCCAGCAGGCTACTAGCGGGGGGCGAGCAGTACTTC. The chain recombines TRBV2 with TRBJ2-7, with 12 bases aligning to TRBD2. The ends lost 6 bases at V and 6 bases at J; junction bases unmatched: 3. From germline, CDR1 is SNHLY and CDR2 FYNNEI. The CDR3 extends over 13 amino acids.

This clonotype was picked up one time. The J gene is TRBJ2-5, the V gene TRBV20-1; 9 positions match TRBD2. V was pared by 5 bases and J by 2 bases, with 12 bases of the junction left unmatched. This CDR3 has 16 residues. From germline, CDR1 is DFQATT and CDR2 SNEGSKA (reference sequence). CDR3 protein: CSAVPLAGYGQETQYF. Here the CDR3 DNA reads TGCAGTGCTGTCCCCCTAGCGGGGTACGGGCAAGAGACCCAGTACTTC.

Of note for this clonotype: The conserved final phenylalanine or tryptophan is absent from the CDR3, which likely points to a read error. The DNA is left out, because the CDR3 cannot be placed on it with certainty; the CDR3 is given as TCRdb lists it. The V call is TRBV2, the J call TRBJ1-5; the table's D call, TRBD1, has no DNA check behind it. The CDR3 length is 15 residues, termini included. The germline V gene encodes CDR1 SNHLY and CDR2 FYNNEI. This CDR3 is CASSVTGDYEQYFGP.

The chain joins TRBV7-2 to TRBJ2-7; 10 bases line up with TRBD1. Germline trimming cut 5 bases from V and 8 bases from J; bases unmatched to any gene: 15. Germline lookup yields CDR1 SGHTA and CDR2 FQGNSA. The CDR3 consists of 16 residues. CDR3 in amino acids: CASSETGTGAGAQQYF. Here the CDR3 DNA reads TGTGCCAGCAGCGAAACCGGGACAGGGGCGGGCGCCCAGCAGTACTTC. The entire variable domain, with the rest obtained from reference TRBV7-2 and TRBJ2-7, is as follows: GAGVSQSPSNKVTEKGKDVELRCDPISGHTALYWYRQSLGQGLEFLIYFQGNSAPDKSGLPSDRFSAERTGGSVSTLTIQRTQQEDSAVYLCASSETGTGAGAQQYFGPGTRLTVT.

As for this clonotype: A much larger clone sits a single nucleotide away, making a read error possible. CDR3 amino acids: CASSPSGGNAEAFF. The CDR3 DNA sequence: TGCGCCAGCAGCCCAAGCGGGGGTAACGCTGAAGCTTTCTTT. The rearrangement uses TRBV7-9 and TRBJ1-1; D possibly corresponds to TRBD1 (5 bases). Germline CDR1 reads SEHNR; CDR2 reads FQNEAQ (reference sequence). The CDR3 is 14 amino acids.

The chain joins TRBV7-2 to TRBJ2-7; TRBD2 aligns across 9 bases. The trim removed 6 bases at V and 1 base at J, leaving 4 bases unmatched. CDR3 length: 14 residues. The V gene's germline CDR1 is SGHTA and CDR2 FQGNSA. The CDR3: CASSVAGGSYEQYF. CDR3 in DNA: TGTGCCAGCAGTGTGGCGGGGGGGTCCTACGAGCAGTACTTC.

In this sample, this clonotype turned up many times. This chain connects TRBV30 to TRBJ2-7, with D possibly called TRBD1 or TRBD2 (5 bases each). V was shortened by 2 bases and J by 3 bases, with 17 bases between the two germline ends. CDR1 is GTSNPN and CDR2 is SVGIG in the germline V gene (reference sequence). The length of the CDR3 is 15 residues. The CDR3 is CAWSRTGAAGYEQYF. In DNA form, the CDR3 reads TGTGCCTGGAGTAGAACCGGGGCGGCAGGCTACGAGCAGTACTTC.

This clonotype came up once. At one of its ends the junction is not consistent with the germline gene, which may arise from a read error. The chain recombines TRBV7-2 with TRBJ1-1; D ambiguous. This CDR3 has 12 residues. Germline V gene sequence: CDR1 SGHTA, CDR2 FQGNSA. CDR3 in DNA: TGTGCCAGCAGCTTAGGCATATCGAACCCTGAATTT. It encodes CASSLGISNPEF. The entire variable domain, with the rest obtained from reference TRBV7-2 and TRBJ1-1, is as follows: GAGVSQSPSNKVTEKGKDVELRCDPISGHTALYWYRQSLGQGLEFLIYFQGNSAPDKSGLPSDRFSAERTGGSVSTLTIQRTQQEDSAVYLCASSLGISNPEFGQGTRLTVV.

The chain recombines TRBV5-5 with TRBJ2-3; D is unresolved. Trimming took 5 bases from V and 3 from J, leaving 16 bases between them. The CDR3 extends over 15 amino acids. CDR1 is SGHKS, CDR2 YYEKEE, per germline (reference sequence). The CDR3 spells CASSSPGVNTDTQYF. CDR3 sequence (DNA): TGTGCCAGCAGTTCCCCAGGTGTGAATACAGATACGCAGTATTTT.

The chain recombines TRBV29-1 with TRBJ2-7; TRBD1 agrees at 11 bases. This CDR3 spans 16 amino acids. J was trimmed by 9 bases and V by 3 bases; bases with no gene match: 16. The germline gives CDR1 SQVTM, CDR2 ANQGSEA. The CDR3 DNA is TGCAGCGTTGATCAGGACAGGGGGCGGAATTGGGAAGCGCAGTACTTC. As protein: CSVDQDRGRNWEAQYF.

This rearrangement joins TRBV7-7 to TRBJ2-5; D is unresolved. This CDR3 comprises 16 residues. Germline V lookup: CDR1 SSHAT, CDR2 FNYEAQ (reference sequence). With 0 bases removed from V and 6 bases from J, the gap between germline ends came to 17 bases. The CDR3 region is CASSLAITTAKQTQYF. In DNA, the CDR3 is TGTGCCAGCAGCTTAGCGATCACCACAGCTAAACAGACCCAGTACTTC.

In the case of this clonotype: Likely a read error: the CDR3 ends without its conserved phenylalanine or tryptophan. Because the CDR3's place on the DNA is in doubt, the DNA is left out and the CDR3 is given as listed by TCRdb. The J gene is TRBJ1-5, the V gene TRBV9. The CDR3 adds up to 12 amino acids, both ends counted. CDR1 SGDLS and CDR2 YYNGEE come from the germline V gene. The CDR3 reads CASSVGGGTQHL.

This chain uses TRBV5-4 with TRBJ2-3, with 12 nucleotides matching TRBD2. J was trimmed by 6 bases and V by 0 bases; bases with no gene match: 8. Germline CDR1 and CDR2: SGHNT and YYREEE (reference sequence). The CDR3 consists of 17 residues. CDR3 DNA: TGTGCCAGCAGCTTGGCCGCTAGCGGGGGGGCGCGTGATACGCAGTATTTT. This sequence encodes CASSLAASGGARDTQYF.

The chain recombines TRBV7-9 with TRBJ2-2; 9 bases agree with TRBD1. The CDR3 spans 15 residues. V was pared by 5 bases and J by 17 bases, with 18 bases of the junction left unmatched. Germline V gene data show CDR1 as SEHNR and CDR2 as FQNEAQ (reference sequence). Written as DNA, the CDR3 is TGTGCCAGCAGCACAGGGGACAGGGATCAGCCGCAGCATTTTTTT. This sequence encodes CASSTGDRDQPQHFF.

This clonotype came up many times. This chain connects TRBV4-3 to TRBJ1-4, with 9 positions matching TRBD1. The CDR3 spans 17 residues. The junction had 12 bases not matched to a gene; V was cut back by 0 bases and J by 10 bases. Germline V gene sequence: CDR1 LGHNA, CDR2 YSLEER. The CDR3, as DNA: TGCGCCAGCAGCCAAGATGACTTTTCCGGGACAGGGCGAAAACTGTTTTTT. Protein sequence: CASSQDDFSGTGRKLFF.

This clonotype was seen repeatedly, ten times or more. This rearrangement joins TRBV6-5 to TRBJ2-7; 11 bases are a match to TRBD2. The trim removed 7 bases at V and 2 bases at J, leaving 7 bases unmatched. This CDR3 has 15 amino acids. Looked up from germline, CDR1 is MNHEY and CDR2 is SVGAGI. Written as DNA, the CDR3 is TGTGCCAGCACCAGAGGGACTAGCGGTACCTACGAGCAGTACTTC. This sequence encodes CASTRGTSGTYEQYF.

This chain connects TRBV29-1 to TRBJ1-2; D is perhaps TRBD1 (6 bases). V lost 6 bases, J lost 1 base, and 12 bases lay in between. CDR3 size: 13 residues. The V gene's germline CDR1 is SQVTM and CDR2 ANQGSEA. The CDR3 region is CSVRDTGNYGYTF. For the CDR3, the DNA is TGCAGCGTACGGGACACGGGTAACTATGGCTACACCTTC. The variable domain in full, completed from reference TRBV29-1 and TRBJ1-2, reads SAVISQKPSRDICQRGTSLTIQCQVDSQVTMMFWYRQQPGQSLTLIATANQGSEATYESGFVIDKFPISRPNLTFSTLTVSNMSPEDSSIYLCSVRDTGNYGYTFGSGTRLTVV.

This clonotype was counted between two and nine times. This may be a read error, as it is one base from a much larger clone. Lacking the conserved final phenylalanine or tryptophan, this CDR3 likely reflects a read error. The rearrangement joins TRBV11-3 to TRBJ1-1; D gene unclear. In germline, CDR1 is SGHNT, CDR2 YENEEA. The CDR3 runs 13 residues. V lost 3 bases to trimming and J lost 7 bases, with 12 bases between them. The chain's CDR3 is CASSLAFGSEAFS. CDR3 DNA sequence: TGTGCCAGCAGCTTGGCCTTTGGGAGTGAAGCTTTCTCT.

As regards this clonotype: Because the CDR3's place on the DNA is in doubt, the DNA is left out and the CDR3 is given as listed by TCRdb. The V and J genes are TRBV12-3 or TRBV12-4 and TRBJ2-1; the table's D call, TRBD2, has no DNA check behind it. The CDR3 sequence runs 22 residues, both termini included. This chain's CDR3 is CASSFYICSASDGGISYNEQFF.

The V gene is TRBV6-5, the J gene TRBJ1-1, with D unresolved. The germline CDR1 and CDR2 sequences are MNHEY and SVGAGI. The CDR3 spans 18 residues. The V and J ends lost 0 bases and 3 bases respectively, with 20 bases between them. DNA of the CDR3: TGTGCCAGCAGTTACTCGTATGGGGTTTTCGGTGGGGACACTGAAGCTTTCTTT. Residues: CASSYSYGVFGGDTEAFF.

The table lists this clonotype with a few counts. The CDR3 spells CATSASTGNEKLFF. The CDR3 nucleotides read TGTGCCACCAGTGCTAGTACCGGGAATGAAAAACTGTTTTTT. The chain uses TRBV24-1 and TRBJ1-4; D is unresolved. The CDR3 totals 14 residues. The germline V gene encodes CDR1 KGHDR and CDR2 SFDVKD. V dropped 5 bases and J dropped 5 bases, with 11 bases sitting between them.